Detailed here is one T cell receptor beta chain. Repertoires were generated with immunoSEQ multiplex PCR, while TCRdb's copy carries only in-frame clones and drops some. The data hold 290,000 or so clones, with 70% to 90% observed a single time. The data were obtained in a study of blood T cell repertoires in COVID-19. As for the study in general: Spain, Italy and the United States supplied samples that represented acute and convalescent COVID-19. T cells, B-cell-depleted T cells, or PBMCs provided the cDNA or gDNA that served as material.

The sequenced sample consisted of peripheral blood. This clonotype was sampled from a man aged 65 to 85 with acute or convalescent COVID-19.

The CDR3 region has the DNA TGTGCCAGCAGGTGGGGGGGGACTCAGCCCCAGCATTTT. Translating gives CASRWGGTQPQHF. The chain joins TRBV12-3 or TRBV12-4 to TRBJ1-5, with D perhaps TRBD1 (5 bases). The CDR3 is made up of 13 amino acids. V dropped 6 bases and J dropped 6 bases, with 12 bases sitting between them.